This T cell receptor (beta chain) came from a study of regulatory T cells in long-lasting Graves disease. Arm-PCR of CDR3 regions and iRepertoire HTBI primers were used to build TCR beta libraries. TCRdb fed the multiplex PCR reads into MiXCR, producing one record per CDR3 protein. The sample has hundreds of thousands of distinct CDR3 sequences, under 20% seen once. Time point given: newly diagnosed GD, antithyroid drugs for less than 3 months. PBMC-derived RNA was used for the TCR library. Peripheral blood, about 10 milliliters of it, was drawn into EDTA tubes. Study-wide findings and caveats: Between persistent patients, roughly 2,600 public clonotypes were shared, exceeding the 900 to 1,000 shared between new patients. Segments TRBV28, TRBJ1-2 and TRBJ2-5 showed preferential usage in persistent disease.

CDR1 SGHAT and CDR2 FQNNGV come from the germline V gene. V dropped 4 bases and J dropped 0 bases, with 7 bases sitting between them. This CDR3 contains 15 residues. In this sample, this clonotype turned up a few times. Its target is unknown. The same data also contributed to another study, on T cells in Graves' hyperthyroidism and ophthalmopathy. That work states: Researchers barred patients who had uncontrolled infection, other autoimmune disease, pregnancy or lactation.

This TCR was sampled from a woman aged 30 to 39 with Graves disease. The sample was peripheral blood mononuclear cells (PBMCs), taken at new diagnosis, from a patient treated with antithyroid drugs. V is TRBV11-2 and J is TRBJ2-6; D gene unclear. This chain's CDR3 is CASSSPLSGANVLTF. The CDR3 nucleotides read TGTGCCAGCAGCTCCCCCCTCTCTGGGGCCAACGTCCTGACTTTC.